This passage covers 17 T cell receptor beta chains from one sample sequenced in a study of OX40 agonist ivuxolimab in advanced cancers. Assay used: immunoSEQ multiplex PCR; TCRdb lists only in-frame clones, some missing. The table lists around 70,000 clones, 80% to 85% of them singletons. The sample was CD4+ or CD8+ T cells sorted from blood, taken in a trial of the OX40 agonist ivuxolimab. The receptors come from an adult with an advanced solid tumor such as melanoma, head and neck, liver or kidney cancer.

The gene calls are TRBV5-1 and TRBJ1-5; D gene ambiguous. The length of the CDR3 is 15 residues. Trimming left V 0 bases short and J 3 bases short, with 10 bases between. Germline CDR1 and CDR2: SGHRS and YFSETQ. CDR3 loop: CASSLVFGDNQPQHF. The CDR3 bases are TGCGCCAGCAGCTTGGTTTTCGGGGACAATCAGCCCCAGCATTTT.

The genes are TRBV7-6 and TRBJ1-2; D remains unclear. Trimming shortened V by 0 bases and J by 0 bases, and 8 bases separated the two germline ends. Germline V gene sequence: CDR1 SGHVS, CDR2 FNYEAQ. The CDR3 length is 15 residues. CDR3 loop: CASSLALEANYGYTF. Here the CDR3 DNA reads TGTGCCAGCAGCTTAGCGCTTGAAGCTAACTATGGCTACACCTTC.

The rearrangement joins TRBV6-5 to TRBJ2-1; the match to TRBD2 covers 7 bases. Per germline, CDR1 MNHEY and CDR2 SVGAGI. Trimming removed 6 bases from V and 4 bases from J; junction bases left unmatched: 6. CDR3 length equals 14 residues. The CDR3 loop reads CASRAAGIYNEQFF. The CDR3 nucleotides are TGTGCCAGCAGAGCAGCGGGGATTTACAATGAGCAGTTCTTC.

The chain combines TRBV25-1 with TRBJ2-2; TRBD2 matches at 7 bases. Germline-derived CDR1 and CDR2 are MGHDK and SYGVNS. The length of the CDR3 is 17 residues. After removal of 3 bases from V and 1 base from J, the junction contained 8 bases not matched to a gene. This CDR3 is CASSEDIWEGNTGELFF. CDR3 nucleotide sequence: TGTGCCAGCAGTGAGGATATATGGGAGGGGAACACCGGGGAGCTGTTTTTT.

This clone has only one observation. This chain links TRBV7-2 with TRBJ2-7, with D hard to call. V shed 2 bases and J shed 5 bases, with 13 bases lying between them. The CDR3 extends over 14 amino acids. Germline CDR1 and CDR2: SGHTA and FQGNSA. CDR3 region: CASSLSGRIHEQYF. CDR3 nucleotide sequence: TGTGCCAGCAGCTTATCTGGCAGGATCCACGAGCAGTACTTC.

The chain employs TRBV7-8 and TRBJ1-2; D might be TRBD1 (6 bases). Germline-derived CDR1 and CDR2 are SGHVS and FQNEAQ. This CDR3 contains 15 residues. V lost 0 bases and J lost 4, with 12 bases in between. The CDR3 DNA follows: TGTGCCAGCAGCTTAGCGGGCCAGGGGAGCTATGGCTACACCTTC. Translated: CASSLAGQGSYGYTF.

This clone was recorded once. J is TRBJ1-2 and V is TRBV14, with 9 positions matching TRBD1. Germline V gene data show CDR1 as SGHDN and CDR2 as FVKESK. This CDR3 spans 14 amino acids. V lost 6 bases and J lost 5; bases outside the gene matches: 7. The CDR3 protein is CASRARGTGYGYTF. The CDR3 DNA follows: TGTGCCAGCAGAGCACGAGGGACAGGGTATGGCTACACCTTC.

The chain uses TRBV18 and TRBJ1-1, with D unclear. The CDR3 loop spans 14 amino acids. Germline CDR1 reads KGHSH; CDR2 reads LQKENI. Trimming took 3 bases from V and 3 from J, leaving 11 bases between them. The CDR3 nucleotides are TGTGCCAGCTCACCTACCGACGTCGACACTGAAGCTTTCTTT. Its translation is CASSPTDVDTEAFF.

This clone was seen once. This sequence joins TRBV19 and TRBJ2-5, with D possibly being TRBD1 (5 bases). Trimming stripped 5 bases from V and 10 bases from J, with 14 bases between. The CDR3 has 12 amino acids. CDR1 LNHDA and CDR2 SQIVND come from the germline V gene (reference sequence). CDR3 loop: CASSYSQGDQYF. Here the CDR3 DNA reads TGTGCCAGTAGTTATTCCCAGGGTGACCAGTACTTC.

The chain recombines TRBV19 with TRBJ1-4; 11 bases align to TRBD1. The J segment lost 8 bases and the V segment lost 3 bases, leaving 5 bases of the junction unmatched. The germline V gene encodes CDR1 LNHDA and CDR2 SQIVND (reference sequence). The CDR3 consists of 15 residues. As DNA, the CDR3 is TGTGCCAGTAGTATCGGACAGGGGGCAAAAGAAAAACTGTTTTTT. Translated: CASSIGQGAKEKLFF.

The chain carries TRBV6-1 and TRBJ2-4, with D perhaps TRBD2 (6 bases). This CDR3 contains 13 residues. The germline V and J ends were trimmed by 7 bases and 2 bases, with 9 bases remaining between them. In germline, CDR1 is MNHNS, CDR2 SASEGT. As DNA, the CDR3 is TGTGCCAGCACGGAGGGCTCCAAAAACATTCAGTACTTC. Translation gives CASTEGSKNIQYF.

V gene TRBV11-2 combines with J gene TRBJ1-2, with D possibly TRBD1 on 6 matching bases. Germline CDR1 and CDR2: SGHAT and FQNNGV. There are 17 residues in the CDR3. Between the trimmed V and J ends, which lost 0 bases and 3 bases, there was a span of 17 bases. CDR3 in DNA: TGTGCCAGCAGCTTAGATCGGACGCAGGGGTTCGACTATGGCTACACCTTC. Its protein is CASSLDRTQGFDYGYTF.

This clone was recorded once. CDR3 protein: CASSFGGVNTEAFF. The CDR3 DNA sequence: TGTGCCAGCAGCTTTGGAGGGGTTAACACTGAAGCTTTCTTT. The gene calls are TRBV7-2 and TRBJ1-1, with a weak D call TRBD1 (5 bases). Trimming cost V 3 bases and J 2 bases, with 10 bases left between them. Per the germline V gene, CDR1 is SGHTA and CDR2 is FQGNSA. CDR3 length: 14 residues.

The chain uses TRBV27 and TRBJ1-1; D ambiguous. V was shortened by 2 bases and J by 7 bases, with 8 bases between the two germline ends. CDR3 length equals 12 residues. CDR1 MNHEY and CDR2 SMNVEV come from the germline V gene (reference sequence). CDR3 amino acids: CASSLLSGEAFF. CDR3 DNA sequence: TGTGCCAGCAGTTTACTGAGCGGTGAAGCTTTCTTT.

The chain carries TRBV6-6 and TRBJ1-2; 7 nucleotides line up with TRBD1. With V trimmed by 6 bases and J by 4 bases, 5 bases remained unmatched. Looked up from germline, CDR1 is MNHNY and CDR2 is SVGAGI (reference sequence). The CDR3 spans 13 residues. The CDR3 coding sequence is TGTGCCAGCAGGCCGGGACAGACCTATGGCTACACCTTC. Protein product: CASRPGQTYGYTF.

This clone was recorded once. The chain has TRBV5-8 and TRBJ2-5, with 7 nucleotides matching TRBD1. Germline V gene sequence: CDR1 SGHTS, CDR2 YDEGEE. The CDR3 extends over 15 amino acids. V was clipped by 0 bases and J by 4 bases; unmatched bases: 6. The CDR3 bases are TGTGCCAGCAGCTTGGCCTGGACAGGTGGAGAGACCCAGTACTTC. It is translated as CASSLAWTGGETQYF.

This chain connects TRBV11-1 to TRBJ2-3, with D hard to call. CDR1 and CDR2 (germline): SGHAT, FQDESV (reference sequence). This CDR3 region has 15 residues. The V gene lost 6 bases and the J gene lost 2 bases, with 15 bases spanning the gap. This chain's CDR3 is CASRSIRWTTDTQYF. The CDR3 DNA reads TGTGCCAGCAGAAGCATCAGGTGGACCACAGATACGCAGTATTTT.